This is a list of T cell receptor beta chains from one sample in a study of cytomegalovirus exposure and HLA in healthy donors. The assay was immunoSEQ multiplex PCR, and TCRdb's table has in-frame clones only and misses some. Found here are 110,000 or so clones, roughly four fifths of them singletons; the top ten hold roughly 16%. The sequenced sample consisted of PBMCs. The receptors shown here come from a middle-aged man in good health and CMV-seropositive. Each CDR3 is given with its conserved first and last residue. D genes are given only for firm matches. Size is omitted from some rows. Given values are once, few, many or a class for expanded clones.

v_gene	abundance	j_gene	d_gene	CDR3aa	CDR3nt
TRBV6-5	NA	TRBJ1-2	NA	CASSNPGLTNYGYTF	TGTGCCAGCAGTAACCCGGGACTGACGAACTATGGCTACACCTTC
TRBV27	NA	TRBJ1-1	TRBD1	CASSANRQGLVAFF	TGTGCCAGCAGTGCCAATCGACAGGGGTTGGTAGCTTTCTTT
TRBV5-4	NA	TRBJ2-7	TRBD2	CASSEGLALSPYEQYF	TGTGCCAGCAGTGAAGGACTAGCTCTTTCCCCCTACGAGCAGTACTTC
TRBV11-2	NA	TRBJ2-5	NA	CASSLGVETQYF	TGTGCCAGCAGCTTAGGCGTAGAGACCCAGTACTTC
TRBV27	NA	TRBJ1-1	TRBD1	CASSQNSGGTEAFF	TGTGCCAGCAGTCAAAACTCAGGGGGGACTGAAGCTTTCTTT
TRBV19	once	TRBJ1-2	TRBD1	CASSVGQFYGYTF	TGTGCCAGTAGTGTGGGACAGTTCTATGGCTACACCTTC
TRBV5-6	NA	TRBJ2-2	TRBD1	CASSLRDRVPGELFF	TGTGCCAGCAGCCTTCGAGACAGGGTACCCGGGGAGCTGTTTTTT
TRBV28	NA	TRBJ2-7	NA	CASSFGGSIYEQYF	TGTGCCAGCAGTTTTGGAGGGTCGATCTACGAGCAGTACTTC
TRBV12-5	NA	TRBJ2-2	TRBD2	CASGLGTTDTGELFF	TGTGCTAGTGGTTTAGGGACTACGGACACCGGGGAGCTGTTTTTT
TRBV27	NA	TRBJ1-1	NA	CASRRSSGGVTEAFF	TGTGCCAGCAGGAGAAGTTCTGGGGGGGTCACTGAAGCTTTCTTT
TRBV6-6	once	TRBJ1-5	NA	CASRTGEGTGNQPQHF	TGTGCCAGCAGGACGGGGGAAGGCACGGGCAATCAGCCCCAGCATTTT
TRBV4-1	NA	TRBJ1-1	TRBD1	CASSPQGGGNTEAFF	TGCGCCAGCAGCCCCCAGGGGGGCGGGAACACTGAAGCTTTCTTT
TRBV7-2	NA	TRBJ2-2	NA	CASSSRSANTGELFF	TGTGCCAGCAGCTCCCGGAGCGCGAACACCGGGGAGCTGTTTTTT
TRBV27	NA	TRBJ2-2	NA	CASSLRGRDVTGELFF	TGTGCCAGCAGTTTAAGGGGCAGAGACGTCACCGGGGAGCTGTTTTTT
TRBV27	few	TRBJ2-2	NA	CASSPRRGNLNTGELFF	TGTGCCAGCAGTCCTCGTCGTGGCAACCTGAACACCGGGGAGCTGTTTTTT
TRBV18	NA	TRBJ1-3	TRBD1	CASSRGQGTGNTIYF	TGTGCCAGCTCACGGGGACAGGGAACTGGAAACACCATATATTTT
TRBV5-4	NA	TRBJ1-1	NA	CASSWGGGAFTEAFF	TGTGCCAGCAGCTGGGGCGGGGGCGCCTTCACTGAAGCTTTCTTT
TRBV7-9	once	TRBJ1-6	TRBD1	CASSPRDRATSPLHF	TGTGCCAGCAGCCCCAGGGACAGGGCTACTTCACCCCTCCACTTT
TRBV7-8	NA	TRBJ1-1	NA	CASSHRTGAFF	TGTGCCAGCAGTCACCGGACTGGAGCTTTCTTT
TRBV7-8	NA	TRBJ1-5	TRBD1	CASSFNRDRNQPQHF	TGTGCCAGCAGCTTCAACCGGGACAGAAATCAGCCCCAGCATTTT
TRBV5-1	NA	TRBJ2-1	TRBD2	CASSQRGTSGSRNEQFF	TGCGCCAGCAGCCAAAGGGGGACTAGCGGGAGCAGGAATGAGCAGTTCTTC
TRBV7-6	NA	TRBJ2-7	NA	CASSPTRRNEQYF	TGTGCCAGCAGCCCGACTAGGAGGAACGAGCAGTACTTC
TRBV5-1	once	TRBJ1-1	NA	CASSSTGLTEAFF	TGCGCCAGCAGCTCCACAGGGTTGACCGAAGCTTTCTTT
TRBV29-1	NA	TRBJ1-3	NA	CSVSGEISGNTIYF	TGCAGCGTTAGCGGAGAGATCTCTGGAAACACCATATATTTT
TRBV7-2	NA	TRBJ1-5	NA	CASSSRGTTVQPQHF	TGTGCCAGCAGCTCCCGGGGGACCACCGTACAGCCCCAGCATTTT
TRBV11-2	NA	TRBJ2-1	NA	CASRDWGGGNLF	NA
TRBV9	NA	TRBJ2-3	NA	CASSVATHSTDTQYF	TGTGCCAGCAGCGTAGCTACGCACAGCACAGATACGCAGTATTTT
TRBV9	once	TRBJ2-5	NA	CASSVEPGETQYF	TGTGCCAGCAGCGTAGAGCCCGGGGAGACCCAGTACTTC
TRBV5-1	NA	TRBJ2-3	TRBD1	CASSRGQPGYTDTQYF	TGCGCCAGCAGCAGGGGACAGCCGGGGTACACAGATACGCAGTATTTT
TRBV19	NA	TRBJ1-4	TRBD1	CASSTGTGYEKLFF	TGTGCCAGTAGTACGGGGACAGGGTATGAAAAACTGTTTTTT
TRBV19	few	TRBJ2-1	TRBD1	CASSKRDRNEQFF	TGTGCCAGTAGTAAAAGGGACAGGAATGAGCAGTTCTTC
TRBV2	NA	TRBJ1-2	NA	CASTLDRTPGGGYTF	TGTGCCAGCACCCTAGACAGGACCCCGGGAGGAGGCTACACCTTC
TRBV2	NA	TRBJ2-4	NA	CARQVADIQYF	TGTGCCAGGCAGGTCGCTGACATTCAGTACTTC
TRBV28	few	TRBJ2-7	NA	CASQGDRTGYEQYF	TGTGCCTCCCAGGGTGACAGGACGGGTTACGAGCAGTACTTC
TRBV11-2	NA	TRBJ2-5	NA	CASTQGVAETQYF	TGTGCCAGCACACAAGGGGTCGCGGAGACCCAGTACTTC
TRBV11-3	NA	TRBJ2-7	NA	CASSREPRAIFFTPYEQYF	TGTGCCAGCAGCCGGGAGCCCAGGGCAATATTCTTTACGCCCTACGAGCAGTACTTC
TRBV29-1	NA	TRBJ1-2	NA	CSVGRGGDYGYTF	TGCAGCGTTGGTAGGGGGGGGGACTATGGCTACACCTTC
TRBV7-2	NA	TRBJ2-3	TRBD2	CASSSGLGLAGVDTQYF	TGTGCCAGCAGCTCAGGGTTGGGTCTAGCGGGAGTGGATACGCAGTATTTT
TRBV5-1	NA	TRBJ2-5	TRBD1	CASSGLTGFQETQYF	TGCGCCAGCAGCGGACTGACAGGGTTCCAAGAGACCCAGTACTTC
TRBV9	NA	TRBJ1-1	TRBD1	CASSVGQGHTEAFF	TGTGCCAGCAGCGTGGGACAGGGGCATACTGAAGCTTTCTTT
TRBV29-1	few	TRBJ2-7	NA	CSVGDTYEQYF	TGCAGCGTTGGGGACACCTACGAGCAGTACTTC
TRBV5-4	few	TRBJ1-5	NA	CASSLAGGSQPQHF	TGTGCCAGCAGCTTGGCAGGAGGCTCCCAGCCCCAGCATTTT
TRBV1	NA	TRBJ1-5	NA	CTSSLTGYSNQPQHF	TGCACCAGCAGCCTTACAGGGTATAGCAATCAGCCCCAGCATTTT
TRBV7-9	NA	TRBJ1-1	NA	CASSRLNTEAFF	TGTGCCAGCAGCCGACTCAACACTGAAGCTTTCTTT
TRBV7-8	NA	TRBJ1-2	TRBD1	CASSEDRVNGYTF	TGTGCCAGCAGCGAAGACAGGGTAAATGGCTACACCTTC